The 31 T cell receptor beta chains below come from one sample, sequenced in a study of tumor-infiltrating lymphocytes in localized non-small cell lung cancer (dated by TCRdb to the early 2020s). Library construction relied on the immunoSEQ multiplex PCR assay. The immuneACCESS repertoire file appears here via TCRdb, limited to in-frame rearrangements. These files lack a portion of the clones; in checked studies, under half of the deficit traces to unresolved V genes, and the cause of the others is not known. For this sample there are under 8,500 clones; 65% to 80% appear just once. Of the sample, 13% to 15% is held by the ten largest clones. The sequenced sample was lung tumor tissue. These TCRs come from a human donor with non-small cell lung cancer.

The chain combines TRBV10-2 with TRBJ2-7, with TRBD2 as a possible D gene (6 bases). This CDR3 has 14 residues. The V and J ends lost 2 bases and 7 bases respectively, with 15 bases between them. The germline gives CDR1 WSHSY, CDR2 SAAADI. The CDR3 sequence: CASSETGGAEEQYF. The CDR3 nucleotides read TGCGCCAGCAGTGAGACAGGAGGGGCGGAAGAGCAGTACTTC.

This sequence joins TRBV11-1 and TRBJ2-5; no firm D call. The CDR3 is made up of 11 amino acids. Per germline, CDR1 SGHAT and CDR2 FQDESV (reference sequence). Trimming took off 2 bases at V and 5 bases at J, with 3 bases between the two ends. As DNA, the CDR3 is TGTGCCAGCAGCTTATTGGAGACCCAGTACTTC. Translated, it gives CASSLLETQYF.

This clone has a handful of counts. The chain has TRBV28 and TRBJ2-1, with D perhaps matching TRBD2 (6 bases). The V gene's germline CDR1 is MDHEN and CDR2 SYDVKM. CDR3 length: 17 residues. Between the trimmed V and J ends, which lost 7 bases and 9 bases, there was a span of 28 bases. The CDR3 nucleotides are TGTGCCAGCACCCTTTCCCGTGTAGCGGTCATTCGAGGTGAGCAGTTCTTC. Translated: CASTLSRVAVIRGEQFF. The whole variable domain, filled in from reference TRBV28 and TRBJ2-1, reads DVKVTQSSRYLVKRTGEKVFLECVQDMDHENMFWYRQDPGLGLRLIYFSYDVKMKEKGDIPEGYSVSREKKERFSLILESASTNQTSMYLCASTLSRVAVIRGEQFFGPGTRLTVL.

This clone was observed a few times. This chain connects TRBV4-3 to TRBJ2-2, with TRBD1 matching 8 bases. This CDR3 has 18 amino acids. Germline CDR1 is LGHNA and CDR2 is YSLEER. Unmatched junction bases numbered 10, after V lost 0 bases and J lost 4 bases. The CDR3 region has the DNA TGCGCCAGCAGCCAAGACCCGATCAGACAGGGGACCACCGGGGAGCTGTTTTTT. Its translation is CASSQDPIRQGTTGELFF.

The chain is built from TRBV30 and TRBJ2-3, with no clear D. This CDR3 is 12 amino acids long. Deletions cut 0 bases from V and 5 bases from J, with 6 bases between. Germline assignment: CDR1 GTSNPN and CDR2 SVGIG (reference sequence). The DNA for the CDR3 is TGTGCCTGGAGTGTACTGGTAGATACGCAGTATTTT. Translating it yields CAWSVLVDTQYF. Full variable domain (remainder filled in from reference TRBV30 and TRBJ2-3): SQTIHQWPATLVQPVGSPLSLECTVEGTSNPNLYWYRQAAGRGLQLLFYSVGIGQISSEVPQNLSASRPQDRQFILSSKKLLLSDSGFYLCAWSVLVDTQYFGPGTRLTVL.

The chain uses TRBV9 and TRBJ2-2; D might be TRBD2 (5 bases). Trimming removed 0 bases at V and 7 bases at J, with 16 bases between. Germline CDR1 is SGDLS and CDR2 is YYNGEE. The CDR3 length is 16 residues. The CDR3 DNA reads TGTGCCAGCAGCGTAGGGATGGGAGCGGTTGGCGGGGAGCTGTTTTTT. Protein: CASSVGMGAVGGELFF.

The chain couples TRBV15 to TRBJ2-1; 7 bases align to TRBD1. From germline, CDR1 is LNHNV and CDR2 YYDKDF (reference sequence). J gave up 3 bases and V 4 bases, and 6 bases lay outside the gene matches. The CDR3 runs 15 residues. CDR3 region: CATSTRQGYYNEQFF. DNA for the CDR3: TGTGCCACCAGCACCCGACAGGGTTACTACAATGAGCAGTTCTTC.

For the CDR3, the DNA is TGTGCCAGCAGTGAGACTAGCGGGGGTGAAGATACGCAGTATTTT. Amino acids: CASSETSGGEDTQYF. The J gene is TRBJ2-3, the V gene TRBV2; 12 bases are a match to TRBD2. CDR3 length equals 15 residues. Germline assignment: CDR1 SNHLY and CDR2 FYNNEI. The V gene end was trimmed by 3 bases and the J gene end by 5 bases; junction bases not matched to a gene: 3. Full variable domain (missing parts from reference TRBV2 and TRBJ2-3): EPEVTQTPSHQVTQMGQEVILRCVPISNHLYFYWYRQILGQKVEFLVSFYNNEISEKSEIFDDQFSVERPDGSNFTLKIRSTKLEDSAMYFCASSETSGGEDTQYFGPGTRLTVL.

As DNA, the CDR3 is TGCAGCGTGATGGGACTAGCGGGGGGGCGGTGGGAGACCCAGTACTTC. It codes for CSVMGLAGGRWETQYF. The chain employs TRBV29-1 and TRBJ2-5, with 16 bases fitting TRBD2. Germline V CDR1 and CDR2: SQVTM, ANQGSEA. Trimming took 6 bases from V and 5 from J; bases not matched to a gene: 9. CDR3 length: 16 amino acids.

This clone was seen just once. DNA for the CDR3: TGCAGCGTTGATGACGGTAGCTCCTACGAGCAGTACTTC. Residues: CSVDDGSSYEQYF. V and J are TRBV29-1 and TRBJ2-7, with D unclear. The CDR3 runs to 13 residues. In germline, CDR1 is SQVTM, CDR2 ANQGSEA. V was cut by 3 bases and J by 0 bases, with 9 bases left in between.

This clone was found a few times. This chain uses TRBV18 with TRBJ1-3; a possible D gene is TRBD1 (5 bases). Germline CDR1 is KGHSH and CDR2 is LQKENI. V was cut by 3 bases and J by 8 bases, with 8 bases left in between. The CDR3 sequence is 12 residues long. This CDR3 reads CASSPARDTIYF. CDR3 sequence (DNA): TGTGCCAGCTCACCCGCCAGGGACACCATATATTTT.

Note on this clone: The identical CDR3 is also encoded by other nucleotide sequences in the sample. V is TRBV7-3 and J is TRBJ1-1, with D possibly being TRBD1 (5 bases). The CDR3 runs 13 residues. Germline V gene lookup returns CDR1 SGHTA and CDR2 FQGTGA. Between the trimmed V and J ends, which lost 3 bases and 3 bases, there was a span of 8 bases. Here the CDR3 reads CASSLGGDTEAFF. In DNA form, the CDR3 reads TGTGCCAGCAGCTTGGGAGGGGACACTGAAGCTTTCTTT.

This clone has only one observation. The chain uses TRBV5-1 and TRBJ2-7, with TRBD1 as a possible D gene (6 bases). The V end lost 5 bases, the J end lost 0 bases, and 15 bases lay between the germline ends. This CDR3 has 15 amino acids. Germline V gene sequence: CDR1 SGHRS, CDR2 YFSETQ. The DNA of the CDR3 is TGCGCCAGCAGGCCAGGGGACCTACTCTCCTACGAGCAGTACGTC. Translation: CASRPGDLLSYEQYV.

This clone was observed once. The chain has TRBV28 and TRBJ2-3, with 7 bases aligning to TRBD2. The trim removed 8 bases at V and 5 bases at J, leaving 10 bases unmatched. CDR3 size: 14 residues. The germline V gene encodes CDR1 MDHEN and CDR2 SYDVKM. CDR3 loop: CASGVAAGIDTQYF. The CDR3 bases are TGTGCCAGCGGAGTGGCAGCGGGGATAGATACGCAGTATTTT.

The rearrangement uses TRBV5-1 and TRBJ2-3; D is perhaps TRBD2 (6 bases). The CDR3 has 16 residues. Germline V CDR1 and CDR2: SGHRS, YFSETQ. V lost 3 bases to trimming and J lost 8 bases, with 22 bases between them. The CDR3 DNA reads as TGCGCCAGCAGCTACCGGGACTCTGGGAGTGTGGGTACGCAGTATTTT. Translating gives CASSYRDSGSVGTQYF.

J is TRBJ2-7 and V is TRBV7-6; D could derive from TRBD1 or TRBD2 (5 bases each). Trimming pared 3 bases from V and 3 bases from J, leaving 9 bases between. CDR3 length equals 13 residues. Germline-derived CDR1 and CDR2 are SGHVS and FNYEAQ. CDR3 amino acids: CASSLGPNYEQYV. The CDR3 nucleotides are TGTGCCAGCAGCTTGGGACCCAACTACGAGCAGTACGTC.

The J gene is TRBJ1-4, the V gene TRBV18; 7 bases align to TRBD1. Germline CDR1 and CDR2: KGHSH and LQKENI. After removal of 2 bases from V and 7 bases from J, the junction contained 1 base not matched to a gene. The CDR3 runs to 13 residues. The CDR3 here is CASSPSGGEKLFF. As DNA, the CDR3 is TGTGCCAGCTCACCATCAGGGGGTGAAAAACTGTTTTTT.

The chain links TRBV9 to TRBJ2-1, with 14 nucleotides matching TRBD2. J lost 8 bases, V lost 4 bases, and 5 bases had no gene match. Germline loops: CDR1 SGDLS, CDR2 YYNGEE. The CDR3 runs 15 residues. Here the CDR3 reads CASSSGTSGRDEQFF. The CDR3 DNA follows: TGTGCCAGCAGCTCCGGGACTAGCGGGAGAGATGAGCAGTTCTTC.

The V call is TRBV6-6, the J call TRBJ2-2; no reliable D call. Trimming removed 7 bases from V and 5 bases from J, with 17 bases in between. The CDR3 consists of 15 residues. Germline V gene data show CDR1 as MNHNY and CDR2 as SVGAGI (reference sequence). The CDR3 sequence: CASTSPPGRTGELFF. CDR3 nucleotides: TGTGCCAGCACCTCACCCCCAGGTCGGACCGGGGAGCTGTTTTTT.

The chain joins TRBV15 to TRBJ2-1; D tentatively reads TRBD1 or TRBD2 (5 bases each). V gave up 8 bases and J gave up 6 bases, with 14 bases separating them. There are 13 residues in the CDR3. Germline V lookup: CDR1 LNHNV, CDR2 YYDKDF (reference sequence). CDR3 protein: CATFGTNINEQFF. The DNA for the CDR3 is TGTGCCACCTTTGGGACCAATATCAATGAGCAGTTCTTC.

The chain is built from TRBV27 and TRBJ2-3; D may be TRBD1 (5 bases). The V gene's germline CDR1 is MNHEY and CDR2 SMNVEV (reference sequence). The CDR3 has 14 residues. The V end was cut by 5 bases, the J end by 4 bases, with 13 bases between. CDR3 bases: TGTGCCAGCAGTGTCCGACCCAGGGCAGATACGCAGTATTTT. This translates into CASSVRPRADTQYF.

This chain links TRBV6-5 with TRBJ2-6, with D hard to call. CDR1 is MNHEY and CDR2 is SVGAGI in the germline V gene. This CDR3 has 15 amino acids. The V and J ends lost 5 bases and 2 bases respectively, with 10 bases between them. CDR3 DNA: TGTGCCAGCAGTCCGGTTTGGGCTGGGGCCAACGTCCTGACTTTC. Its translation is CASSPVWAGANVLTF.

The genes are TRBV27 and TRBJ2-3, with TRBD2 matching 8 bases. CDR3 length: 16 residues. Germline CDR1 MNHEY, CDR2 SMNVEV (reference sequence). V gave up 4 bases and J gave up 2 bases; unmatched junction bases: 8. CDR3 nucleotides: TGTGCCAGCAGTTCCCGGGGTAGCGGGGACACAGATACGCAGTATTTT. It specifies CASSSRGSGDTDTQYF.

V and J are TRBV27 and TRBJ1-3; unclear D gene. The germline CDR1 and CDR2 sequences are MNHEY and SMNVEV (reference sequence). This CDR3 spans 14 amino acids. V gave up 6 bases and J gave up 2 bases, with 11 bases separating them. In DNA form, the CDR3 reads TGTGCCAGCAGCTCCGGGCGGACTGGAAACACCATATATTTT. Translated, it gives CASSSGRTGNTIYF.

The gene calls are TRBV9 and TRBJ2-1, with D maybe TRBD2 (6 bases). V was cut by 0 bases and J by 3 bases, with 10 bases left in between. Looked up from germline, CDR1 is SGDLS and CDR2 is YYNGEE. This CDR3 region has 15 residues. CDR3 loop: CASSVGGSGYNEQFF. CDR3 bases: TGTGCCAGCAGCGTAGGGGGTAGCGGCTACAATGAGCAGTTCTTC.

This rearrangement joins TRBV5-4 to TRBJ2-1, with TRBD2 identical over 8 bases. Germline assignment: CDR1 SGHNT and CDR2 YYREEE (reference sequence). J gave up 11 bases and V 0 bases, and 7 bases lay outside the gene matches. The CDR3 totals 14 residues. The DNA for the CDR3 is TGTGCCAGCAGCTTGGAAGGTAGCGGGGTTAAGCAGTTCTTC. Translating gives CASSLEGSGVKQFF.

The CDR3 reads CASSSQEGTEAFF. In DNA form, the CDR3 reads TGCGCCAGCAGTTCACAAGAGGGCACTGAAGCTTTCTTT. The chain is built from TRBV5-1 and TRBJ1-1, with unresolved D. The CDR3 runs to 13 residues. Germline V gene sequence: CDR1 SGHRS, CDR2 YFSETQ. The V and J ends lost 5 bases and 4 bases respectively, with 12 bases between them.

This clone was seen a few times. V gene TRBV9 combines with J gene TRBJ2-7; 8 bases agree with TRBD2. Germline V gene data show CDR1 as SGDLS and CDR2 as YYNGEE. Germline trimming cut 4 bases from V and 0 bases from J; bases unmatched to any gene: 9. The CDR3 is 16 amino acids. The CDR3 DNA follows: TGTGCCAGCAGCCCAAGGAGCGGGAGAAGCTCCTACGAGCAGTACTTC. As protein: CASSPRSGRSSYEQYF.

On this clone: Other DNA sequences from this sample encode an identical CDR3 as well. This rearrangement joins TRBV9 to TRBJ2-3, with no clear D. CDR3 length: 14 amino acids. Trimming left V 0 bases short and J 0 bases short, with 5 bases between. Germline CDR1 and CDR2: SGDLS and YYNGEE. CDR3 in amino acids: CASSVVDSTDTQYF. The CDR3 nucleotides read TGTGCCAGCAGCGTAGTTGACAGCACAGATACGCAGTATTTT.

This clone was counted only a few times. The CDR3 sequence is CASKQGHPSASYEQYV. The CDR3 DNA reads TGTGCCAGTAAACAGGGGCACCCATCGGCCAGCTACGAGCAGTACGTC. The chain uses TRBV6-6 and TRBJ2-7, with 7 bases lining up with TRBD1. Losses at the gene ends were 9 bases for V and 3 bases for J; bases not matched to a gene: 17. CDR3 length: 16 residues. The V gene's germline CDR1 is MNHNY and CDR2 SVGAGI (reference sequence).

This clone was observed a single time. This rearrangement joins TRBV5-5 to TRBJ1-4; D not resolved. Germline lookup yields CDR1 SGHKS and CDR2 YYEKEE (reference sequence). The CDR3 is 14 amino acids. V was shortened by 0 bases and J by 9 bases, with 12 bases between the two germline ends. CDR3 bases: TGTGCCAGCAGCTTGGTCAGGTTGGCTAAAAAACTGTTTTTT. This gives the protein CASSLVRLAKKLFF. The full variable domain, in which reference TRBV5-5 and TRBJ1-4 provide the parts outside the CDR3, is DAGVTQSPTHLIKTRGQQVTLRCSPISGHKSVSWYQQVLGQGPQFIFQYYEKEERGRGNFPDRFSARQFPNYSSELNVNALLLGDSALYLCASSLVRLAKKLFFGSGTQLSVL.